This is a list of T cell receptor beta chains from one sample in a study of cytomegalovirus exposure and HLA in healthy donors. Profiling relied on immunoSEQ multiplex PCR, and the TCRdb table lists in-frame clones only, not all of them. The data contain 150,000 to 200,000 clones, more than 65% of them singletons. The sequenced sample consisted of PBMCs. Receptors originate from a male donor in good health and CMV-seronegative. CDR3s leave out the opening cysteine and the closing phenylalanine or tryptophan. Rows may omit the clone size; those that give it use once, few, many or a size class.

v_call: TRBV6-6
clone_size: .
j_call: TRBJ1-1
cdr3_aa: ASSRDSMNTEAF

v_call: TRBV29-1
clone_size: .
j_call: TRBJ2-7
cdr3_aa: SVIPGQGVYEQY

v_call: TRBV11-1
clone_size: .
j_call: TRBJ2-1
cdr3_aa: ASSSPPGGEQF

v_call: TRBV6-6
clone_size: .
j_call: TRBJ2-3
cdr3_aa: ASRQRSLADTQY

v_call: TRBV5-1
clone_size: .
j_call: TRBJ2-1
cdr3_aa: ASSLTSGAINEQF

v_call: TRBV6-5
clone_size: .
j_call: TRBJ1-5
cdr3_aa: ASTYSGSNQPQH

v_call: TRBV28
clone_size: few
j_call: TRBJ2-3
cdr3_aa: ASSSQRGSGSTDTQY

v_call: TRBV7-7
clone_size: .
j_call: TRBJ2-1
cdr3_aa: ASDRVSNEQF

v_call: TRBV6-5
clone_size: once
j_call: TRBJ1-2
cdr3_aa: ASLGGSRNYGYT

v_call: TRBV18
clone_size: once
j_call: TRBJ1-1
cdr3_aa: ASSPDSRRAEAF

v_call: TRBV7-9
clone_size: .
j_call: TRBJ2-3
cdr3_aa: ASSRQRTNGTSSTDTQY

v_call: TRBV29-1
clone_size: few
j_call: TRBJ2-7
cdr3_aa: SVRAGPYEQY

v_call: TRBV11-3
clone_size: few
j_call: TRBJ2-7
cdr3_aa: ASSFRAGSSYEQY

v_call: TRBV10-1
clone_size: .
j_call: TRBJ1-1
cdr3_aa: ASSVGGSNTEAF

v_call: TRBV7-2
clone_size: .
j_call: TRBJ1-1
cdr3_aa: ASSPDGRGAEAF

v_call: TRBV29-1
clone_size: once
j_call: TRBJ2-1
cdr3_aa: SGGSSGLREF

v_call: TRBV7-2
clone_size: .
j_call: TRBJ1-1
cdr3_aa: ASSLASGPTEAF

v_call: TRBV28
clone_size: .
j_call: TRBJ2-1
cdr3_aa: ASSLGTGLAGGNNNEQF

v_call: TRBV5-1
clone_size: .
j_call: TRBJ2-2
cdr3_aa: ASSPGGGNTGELF

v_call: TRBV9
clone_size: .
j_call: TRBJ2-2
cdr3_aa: ASSVAGTGELF

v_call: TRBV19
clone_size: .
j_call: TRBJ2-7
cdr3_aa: ASSIDPPTSVNSYEQY

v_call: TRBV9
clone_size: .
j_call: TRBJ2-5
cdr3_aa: ASSSGQGQTQY

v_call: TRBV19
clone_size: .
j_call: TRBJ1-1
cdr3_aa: ASRGQGSGNTEAF

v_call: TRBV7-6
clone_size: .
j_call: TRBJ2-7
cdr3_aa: ASSLSGRGVGEQY

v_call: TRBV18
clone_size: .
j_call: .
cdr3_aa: ASSPRTGASYEQY

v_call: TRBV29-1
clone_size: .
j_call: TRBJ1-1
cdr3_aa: SVEDLAGRGTEAF

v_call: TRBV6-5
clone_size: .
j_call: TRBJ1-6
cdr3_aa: ASRTEGAYNSPLH

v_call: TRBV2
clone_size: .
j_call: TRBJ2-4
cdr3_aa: ASTLRQGAAKNIQY

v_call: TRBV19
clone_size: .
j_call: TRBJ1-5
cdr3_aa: ASMGRVSNQPQH

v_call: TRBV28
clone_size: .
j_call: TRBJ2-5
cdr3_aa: ASSDGTGGRETQY

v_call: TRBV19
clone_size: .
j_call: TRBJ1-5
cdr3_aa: ASKTLGQGNQPQH

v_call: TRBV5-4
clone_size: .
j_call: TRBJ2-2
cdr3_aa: ASRRSAGVSTGELF

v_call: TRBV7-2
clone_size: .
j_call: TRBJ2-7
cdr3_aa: ASSLELGGWYEQY

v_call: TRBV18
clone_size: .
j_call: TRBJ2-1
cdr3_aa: ASSPVQRGISYNEQF

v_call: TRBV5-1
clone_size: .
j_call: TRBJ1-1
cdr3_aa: ASSNQGAPSTEAF

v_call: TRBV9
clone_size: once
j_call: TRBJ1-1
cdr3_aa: ASNGQGDTEAF

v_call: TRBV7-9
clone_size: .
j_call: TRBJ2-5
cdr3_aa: ASSKGQQETQY

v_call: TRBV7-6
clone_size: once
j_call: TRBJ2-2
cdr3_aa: ASSLGRDRPTGELF

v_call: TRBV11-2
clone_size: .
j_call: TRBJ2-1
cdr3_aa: ASVPGGFYNEQF

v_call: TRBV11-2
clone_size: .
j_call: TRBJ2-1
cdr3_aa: ASRSGQGAPNEQF

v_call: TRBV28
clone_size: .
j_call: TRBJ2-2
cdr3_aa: AGREGGGELF

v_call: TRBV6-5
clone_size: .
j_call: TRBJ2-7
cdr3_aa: ASSSGQGAREQY

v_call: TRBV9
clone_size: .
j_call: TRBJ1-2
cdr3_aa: ASSVFGSDGYT

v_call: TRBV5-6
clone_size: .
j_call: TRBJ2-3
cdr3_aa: ASSLRGLSTDTQY

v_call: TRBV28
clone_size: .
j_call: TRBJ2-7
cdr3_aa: ASSFAGARYEQY

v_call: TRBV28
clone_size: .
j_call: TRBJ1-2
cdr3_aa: ASSLSGQASYGYT

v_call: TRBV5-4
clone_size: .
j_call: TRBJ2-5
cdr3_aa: ASSLAQETQY

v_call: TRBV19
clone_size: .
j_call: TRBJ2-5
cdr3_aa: ASSPLAGMETQY

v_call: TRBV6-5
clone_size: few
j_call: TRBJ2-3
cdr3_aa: ASSSAGTDTQY

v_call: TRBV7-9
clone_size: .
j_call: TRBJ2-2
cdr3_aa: ASSSLAGGLIGTGELF